This T cell receptor beta chain was profiled in a study of shared clonotypes between healthy human individuals. Notes on the study in general: Represented genetic and exposure-history diversity was restricted by having few donors. A handful of donors shared about 4.8% of their naive CD4 clonotypes.

This clone appeared a single time. Its antigen remains unidentified. Trimming left V 4 bases short and J 9 bases short, with 17 bases between. CDR1 is SGHRS, CDR2 YFSETQ, per germline. CDR3 size: 14 residues. Under the authors' procedure: Junction-only sequences without quality scores were provided by ImmunoSEQ, so filtering was different. Produced via immunoSEQ multiplex PCR; TCRdb's table is partial and in-frame only. That table is the source of V, J and clone size, and D and trimming were worked out from the DNA. The sample yields 550,000 to 850,000 clones, 55% to 80% seen once. Donors comprised only Caucasian adults living in Nashville, Tennessee.

The gene calls are TRBV5-1 and TRBJ2-1, with TRBD2 as a possible D gene (5 bases). The source is a woman in her twenties or thirties in good health. The sample comprised memory CD4+ T cells sorted from blood. Regarding subset: CD45RA-negative fraction. The CDR3 reads CASSIQAETGEQFF. The DNA of the CDR3 is TGCGCCAGCAGCATCCAAGCGGAGACGGGTGAGCAGTTCTTC.